Shown below are 32 T cell receptor beta chains from a single sample sequenced in a study of T cells after yellow fever vaccination. TCRdb reprocessed the 5' RACE reads with MiXCR, giving one entry per CDR3 protein. Counted here are some 320,000 distinct CDR3 sequences, around 4.3% occurring once; the ten biggest clones make up approximately 19%. The input for sequencing was PBMCs, taken 15 days after the yellow fever booster vaccination. The source of these receptors is a man between 18 and 35 years old who received the YFV17D yellow fever vaccine.

V gene TRBV27 combines with J gene TRBJ2-4, with D perhaps being TRBD1 or TRBD2 (5 bases each). The CDR3 spans 15 residues. Between the trimmed V and J ends, which lost 3 bases and 5 bases, there was a span of 14 bases. Looked up from germline, CDR1 is MNHEY and CDR2 is SMNVEV (reference sequence). DNA for the CDR3: TGTGCCAGCAGTTTTGGGACGCCTCCCGAAAACATTCAGTACTTC. Amino acids: CASSFGTPPENIQYF.

This clonotype appeared many times. V gene TRBV4-3 combines with J gene TRBJ1-4, with D hard to call. The germline V gene encodes CDR1 LGHNA and CDR2 YSLEER. There are 13 residues in the CDR3. V dropped 1 base and J dropped 7 bases, with 7 bases sitting between them. CDR3 nucleotide sequence: TGCGCCAGCAGCCAAGTAACCTTTGAAAAACTGTTTTTT. It yields the protein CASSQVTFEKLFF.

In this sample, this clonotype turned up many times. V usage is TRBV6-4 and J usage is TRBJ2-3; 7 positions match TRBD1. V shed 6 bases and J 0 bases; nucleotides not matched to a gene: 6. CDR1 is MRHNA and CDR2 is SNTAGT in the germline V gene. CDR3 length equals 15 residues. The CDR3 nucleotides are TGTGCCAGCAGGCCGGGACAGAGTAGCACAGATACGCAGTATTTT. It codes for CASRPGQSSTDTQYF.

This clonotype appeared a few times. This chain connects TRBV5-4 to TRBJ2-7, with D possibly being TRBD1 or TRBD2 (5 bases each). The V gene's germline CDR1 is SGHNT and CDR2 YYREEE (reference sequence). The CDR3 is 13 residues long. Trimming cost V 10 bases and J 0 bases, with 14 bases left between them. The CDR3 reads CAGGQGGSYEQYF. The CDR3 DNA follows: TGTGCCGGCGGACAAGGAGGCTCCTACGAGCAGTACTTC.

This clonotype has a handful of counts. The chain joins TRBV2 to TRBJ1-5; 8 nucleotides agree with TRBD1. Trimming removed 8 bases from V and 0 bases from J; junction bases left unmatched: 9. The germline CDR1 and CDR2 sequences are SNHLY and FYNNEI. CDR3 length equals 16 residues. The CDR3 region has the DNA TGTGCCAGCGGAACCCAGGGGGCGTATAGCAATCAGCCCCAGCATTTT. Translated, it gives CASGTQGAYSNQPQHF. Together with reference TRBV2 and TRBJ1-5, the CDR3 gives the full variable domain: EPEVTQTPSHQVTQMGQEVILRCVPISNHLYFYWYRQILGQKVEFLVSFYNNEISEKSEIFDDQFSVERPDGSNFTLKIRSTKLEDSAMYFCASGTQGAYSNQPQHFGDGTRLSIL.

At least ten counts were recorded for this clonotype. The genes are TRBV7-2 and TRBJ2-7, with a possible D match to TRBD1 (5 bases). Germline assignment: CDR1 SGHTA and CDR2 FQGNSA. The CDR3 is made up of 14 amino acids. V was pared by 2 bases and J by 3 bases, with 11 bases between. CDR3 protein: CASSLQGGDYEQYV. CDR3 bases: TGTGCCAGCAGCTTACAGGGCGGAGACTACGAGCAGTACGTC.

This clonotype was observed many times. The J gene is TRBJ1-5, the V gene TRBV7-6, with D uncertain. Trimming stripped 8 bases from V and 3 bases from J, with 8 bases between. The CDR3 is made up of 12 amino acids. Germline V gene sequence: CDR1 SGHVS, CDR2 FNYEAQ. CDR3 protein: CASSPLNQPQHF. The CDR3 region has the DNA TGTGCCAGCTCACCTCTCAATCAGCCCCAGCATTTT.

Only a few counts were recorded for this clonotype. The CDR3 sequence is CSGEGPNEKLFF. CDR3 coding DNA: TGCAGCGGAGAGGGACCTAATGAAAAACTGTTTTTT. The chain couples TRBV29-1 to TRBJ1-4; D may be TRBD1 (5 bases). The CDR3 sequence is 12 residues long. Trimming cost V 7 bases and J 3 bases, with 9 bases left between them. Germline V lookup: CDR1 SQVTM, CDR2 ANQGSEA.

The rearrangement uses TRBV5-4 and TRBJ1-1; D gene ambiguous. Germline loops: CDR1 SGHNT, CDR2 YYREEE (reference sequence). CDR3 size: 12 residues. Trimming removed 4 bases from V and 7 bases from J, with 11 bases in between. The CDR3: CASSVDYYEAFF. The CDR3 DNA follows: TGTGCCAGCAGCGTGGACTATTATGAAGCTTTCTTT.

This clonotype has just a few counts. The chain joins TRBV7-6 to TRBJ1-5; D is unresolved. V gave up 2 bases and J gave up 1 base, with 15 bases separating them. The CDR3 loop spans 17 amino acids. Germline V gene data show CDR1 as SGHVS and CDR2 as FNYEAQ. CDR3: CASSLLPPGSSNQPQHF. In DNA form, the CDR3 reads TGTGCCAGCAGCTTATTACCCCCCGGCAGCAGCAATCAGCCCCAGCATTTT.

V and J are TRBV7-2 and TRBJ2-7; D is ambiguous. This CDR3 comprises 13 residues. The germline gives CDR1 SGHTA, CDR2 FQGNSA. Trimming left V 1 base short and J 3 bases short, with 7 bases between. For the CDR3, the DNA is TGTGCCAGCAGCTTAGTATGGGGCTACGAGCAGTACGTC. Protein: CASSLVWGYEQYV.

V is TRBV20-1 and J is TRBJ2-2; 7 bases align to TRBD2. CDR3 length: 17 amino acids. V lost 0 bases to trimming and J lost 8 bases; unmatched junction nucleotides: 15. CDR1 is DFQATT and CDR2 is SNEGSKA in the germline V gene (reference sequence). CDR3 sequence reads: CSARDLSAGVPGGELFF. Here the CDR3 DNA reads TGCAGTGCTAGAGATCTCAGCGCGGGGGTTCCTGGAGGGGAGCTGTTTTTT.

In this sample, this clonotype turned up a few times. The chain is built from TRBV7-9 and TRBJ2-3, with D uncertain. V lost 0 bases to trimming and J lost 9 bases, with 7 bases between them. Germline CDR1 reads SEHNR; CDR2 reads FQNEAQ (reference sequence). The CDR3 runs to 12 residues. This CDR3 reads CASSLAPPTQYF. The CDR3 DNA follows: TGTGCCAGCAGCTTAGCCCCCCCCACGCAGTATTTT.

This clonotype was recorded a few times. The J gene is TRBJ2-7, the V gene TRBV6-6; 8 bases agree with TRBD2. The germline CDR1 and CDR2 sequences are MNHNY and SVGAGI (reference sequence). V was clipped by 6 bases and J by 2 bases; unmatched bases: 0. The CDR3 is made up of 12 amino acids. The CDR3 DNA is TGTGCCAGCAGGCGGGAGGCCTACGAGCAGTACTTC. Protein sequence: CASRREAYEQYF.

J is TRBJ1-2 and V is TRBV5-6; 7 nucleotides match TRBD1. V lost 4 bases, J lost 0 bases, and 9 bases stayed unmatched. The CDR3 has 16 residues. The germline gives CDR1 SGHDT, CDR2 YYEEEE. In DNA form, the CDR3 reads TGTGCCAGCAGCCGAGGGAGCGGGACAGCTAACTATGGCTACACCTTC. Residues: CASSRGSGTANYGYTF.

This clonotype occurred a few times. The chain combines TRBV4-1 with TRBJ1-5; D is possibly TRBD1 (6 bases). The CDR3 sequence is 15 residues long. The V and J ends lost 0 bases and 4 bases respectively, with 10 bases between them. Germline CDR1 MGHRA, CDR2 YSYEKL. The CDR3 nucleotides read TGCGCCAGCAGCCAAGAATACAGGGATAATCAGCCCCAGCATTTT. It encodes CASSQEYRDNQPQHF.

The sample holds a few counts of this clonotype. This chain joins TRBV6-6 and TRBJ2-1; TRBD1 might be the D (5 bases). CDR1 MNHNY and CDR2 SVGAGI come from the germline V gene (reference sequence). The ends were cut back, 0 bases at V and 1 base at J, with 13 bases in the middle. CDR3 length: 17 residues. CDR3 in DNA: TGTGCCAGCAGTTACTCGACAGAAAAGGAGTCCTACAATGAGCAGTTCTTC. As protein: CASSYSTEKESYNEQFF.

The chain employs TRBV6-5 and TRBJ1-2; 10 bases align to TRBD1. Trimming cost V 0 bases and J 6 bases; bases outside gene matches: 1. Germline CDR1 and CDR2: MNHEY and SVGAGI. The CDR3 has 14 residues. CDR3 sequence: CASSYSGQGDGYTF. The CDR3 coding sequence is TGTGCCAGCAGTTACTCCGGACAGGGGGATGGCTACACCTTC.

This clonotype was seen only a few times. This rearrangement joins TRBV7-9 to TRBJ2-5; D unclear. The CDR3 length is 11 residues. Per the germline V gene, CDR1 is SEHNR and CDR2 is FQNEAQ (reference sequence). The V end lost 6 bases, the J end lost 7 bases, and 9 bases lay between the germline ends. The CDR3 loop is CASRYLGTQYF. In DNA form, the CDR3 reads TGTGCCAGCAGATACCTCGGGACCCAGTACTTC.

This clonotype has just a few counts. The gene calls are TRBV7-2 and TRBJ2-3, with no clear D. CDR1 and CDR2 (germline): SGHTA, FQGNSA. This CDR3 has 17 amino acids. V was trimmed by 5 bases and J by 0 bases, leaving 18 bases between them. CDR3 loop: CASSTDPSSPSTDTQYF. CDR3 DNA: TGTGCCAGCAGCACCGATCCTTCCTCCCCTAGCACAGATACGCAGTATTTT. Combining the CDR3 with reference TRBV7-2 and TRBJ2-3 gives the whole variable domain GAGVSQSPSNKVTEKGKDVELRCDPISGHTALYWYRQSLGQGLEFLIYFQGNSAPDKSGLPSDRFSAERTGGSVSTLTIQRTQQEDSAVYLCASSTDPSSPSTDTQYFGPGTRLTVL.

J is TRBJ2-7 and V is TRBV6-1, with TRBD2 matching 8 bases. The CDR3 length is 13 residues. Germline V lookup: CDR1 MNHNS, CDR2 SASEGT. The ends lost 2 bases at V and 5 bases at J; junction bases unmatched: 2. Written as DNA, the CDR3 is TGTGCCAGCAGTGAAAGCGGGGGAGACGAGCAGTACGTC. This translates into CASSESGGDEQYV.

This clonotype has ten or more counts. This chain uses TRBV2 with TRBJ1-4; D is uncertain. Per germline, CDR1 SNHLY and CDR2 FYNNEI. The CDR3 runs to 17 residues. V lost 2 bases, J lost 0 bases, and 13 bases lay in between. The CDR3, as DNA: TGTGCCAGCAGTGAACCTCGACCCGCCGCAACTAATGAAAAACTGTTTTTT. Translated, it gives CASSEPRPAATNEKLFF.

This clonotype was detected ten times or more. The V gene is TRBV11-1, the J gene TRBJ2-1; D gene ambiguous. The CDR3 runs to 12 residues. Trimming removed 2 bases at V and 11 bases at J, with 10 bases between. Germline V gene sequence: CDR1 SGHAT, CDR2 FQDESV (reference sequence). The CDR3 is CASSLSAGKQFF. CDR3 nucleotide sequence: TGTGCCAGCAGCTTATCGGCAGGCAAGCAGTTCTTC.

The sample holds a few counts of this clonotype. J is TRBJ1-4 and V is TRBV7-2, with a tentative D call TRBD1 (5 bases). CDR1 is SGHTA and CDR2 is FQGNSA in the germline V gene. The CDR3 is made up of 15 amino acids. The germline V and J ends were trimmed by 1 base and 4 bases, with 10 bases remaining between them. DNA of the CDR3: TGTGCCAGCAGCTTAGTGCAGGGCCTTAATGAAAAACTGTTTTTT. It is translated as CASSLVQGLNEKLFF.

This clonotype appeared many times. The rearrangement links TRBV5-1 to TRBJ2-3; D is undetermined. CDR3 length: 15 residues. Germline V lookup: CDR1 SGHRS, CDR2 YFSETQ. Trimming took 0 bases from V and 0 from J, leaving 8 bases between them. The CDR3 DNA sequence: TGCGCCAGCAGCTTGGAGAACTCTAGCACAGATACGCAGTATTTT. This translates into CASSLENSSTDTQYF. Full variable domain (rest looked up from reference TRBV5-1 and TRBJ2-3): KAGVTQTPRYLIKTRGQQVTLSCSPISGHRSVSWYQQTPGQGLQFLFEYFSETQRNKGNFPGRFSGRQFSNSRSEMNVSTLELGDSALYLCASSLENSSTDTQYFGPGTRLTVL.

This clonotype came up a few times. V gene TRBV28 combines with J gene TRBJ1-2, with a weak D call TRBD1 (5 bases). The V and J ends lost 6 bases and 8 bases respectively, with 16 bases between them. The CDR3 consists of 13 residues. From germline, CDR1 is MDHEN and CDR2 SYDVKM. CDR3 sequence reads: CASSSQRGTGYTF. CDR3 nucleotide sequence: TGTGCCAGCAGCTCTCAAAGGGGCACGGGCTACACCTTC.

This clonotype was picked up many times. CDR3 region: CAIRGGAGGYTF. DNA for the CDR3: TGTGCCATCAGAGGGGGGGCTGGCGGCTACACCTTC. This rearrangement joins TRBV10-3 to TRBJ1-2, with D possibly being TRBD1 (6 bases). In germline, CDR1 is ENHRY, CDR2 SYGVKD. The length of the CDR3 is 12 residues. Trimming removed 6 bases at V and 8 bases at J, with 13 bases between.

The chain uses TRBV6-2 or TRBV6-3 and TRBJ2-3; a possible D gene is TRBD2 (5 bases). CDR1 and CDR2 (germline): MNHEY, SVGEGT. Trimming removed 5 bases at V and 7 bases at J, with 13 bases between. The CDR3 covers 13 residues. As DNA, the CDR3 is TGTGCCAGCAGTGCGACTCGGGGAAATACGCAGTATTTT. It encodes CASSATRGNTQYF.

This clonotype was recorded many times. This rearrangement joins TRBV6-1 to TRBJ1-1; the D gene is possibly TRBD1 (6 bases). V was cut by 6 bases and J by 1 base, with 15 bases left in between. The CDR3 is 15 amino acids. Germline CDR1 reads MNHNS; CDR2 reads SASEGT. The CDR3 here is CASRVYRVGNTEAFF. CDR3 sequence (DNA): TGTGCCAGCAGAGTTTACAGGGTCGGGAACACTGAAGCTTTCTTT.

The chain has TRBV19 and TRBJ2-7; maybe TRBD2 (6 bases). V was cut by 5 bases and J by 1 base, with 15 bases left in between. Germline CDR1 reads LNHDA; CDR2 reads SQIVND (reference sequence). This CDR3 contains 15 residues. DNA for the CDR3: TGTGCCAGTAGTTCGACGGGAGATTTGTCCTACGAGCAGTACTTC. Amino acid sequence: CASSSTGDLSYEQYF.

This clonotype was seen only a few times. V usage is TRBV12-3 or TRBV12-4 and J usage is TRBJ1-6; 7 bases map to TRBD1. This CDR3 contains 14 residues. V dropped 7 bases and J dropped 10; count of bases not matched to a gene: 10. The CDR3 region is CASTSTGLGSPLHF. The CDR3 region has the DNA TGTGCCAGCACCTCGACAGGGTTAGGCTCACCCCTCCACTTT.

This clonotype was recorded at least ten times. The chain is built from TRBV7-6 and TRBJ2-7; 9 nucleotides align to TRBD1. After removal of 1 base from V and 6 bases from J, the junction contained 4 bases not matched to a gene. The CDR3 spans 14 residues. Germline CDR1 SGHVS, CDR2 FNYEAQ. This CDR3 is CASSLGSTGGEQYF. The DNA of the CDR3 is TGTGCCAGCAGCTTAGGATCGACAGGGGGCGAGCAGTACTTC. The full variable domain, in which reference TRBV7-6 and TRBJ2-7 provide the parts outside the CDR3, is GAGVSQSPRYKVTKRGQDVALRCDPISGHVSLYWYRQALGQGPEFLTYFNYEAQQDKSGLPNDRFSAERPEGSISTLTIQRTEQRDSAMYRCASSLGSTGGEQYFGPGTRLTVT.